This T cell receptor (beta chain) was captured by sequencing in a study of pediatric ulcerative colitis. Study as a whole: Under 10 patients showed pancolitis and two showed left-sided colitis.

Up to 500,000 reads were sequenced per sample. Sequencing used immunoSEQ multiplex PCR; TCRdb keeps in-frame clones, though not all of them. The table records 55,000 to 75,000 clones, approximately 87% of them present only once. Trimming took off 5 bases at V and 6 bases at J, with 16 bases between the two ends. There are 14 residues in the CDR3. From germline, CDR1 is SGHAT and CDR2 FQNNGV. Points from the study as a whole: Clonal expansions reduced rectal repertoire diversity in acute severe colitis.

This clone was counted once. Its specificity is not known. V and J are TRBV11-2 and TRBJ1-1, with D hard to call. Sequencing input: blood. The TCR comes from a boy aged 5 to 17 with severe ulcerative colitis. CDR3 in DNA: TGTGCCAGCAGCCCAGATGGACTCGGCGCTGAAGCTTTCTTT. As protein: CASSPDGLGAEAFF.